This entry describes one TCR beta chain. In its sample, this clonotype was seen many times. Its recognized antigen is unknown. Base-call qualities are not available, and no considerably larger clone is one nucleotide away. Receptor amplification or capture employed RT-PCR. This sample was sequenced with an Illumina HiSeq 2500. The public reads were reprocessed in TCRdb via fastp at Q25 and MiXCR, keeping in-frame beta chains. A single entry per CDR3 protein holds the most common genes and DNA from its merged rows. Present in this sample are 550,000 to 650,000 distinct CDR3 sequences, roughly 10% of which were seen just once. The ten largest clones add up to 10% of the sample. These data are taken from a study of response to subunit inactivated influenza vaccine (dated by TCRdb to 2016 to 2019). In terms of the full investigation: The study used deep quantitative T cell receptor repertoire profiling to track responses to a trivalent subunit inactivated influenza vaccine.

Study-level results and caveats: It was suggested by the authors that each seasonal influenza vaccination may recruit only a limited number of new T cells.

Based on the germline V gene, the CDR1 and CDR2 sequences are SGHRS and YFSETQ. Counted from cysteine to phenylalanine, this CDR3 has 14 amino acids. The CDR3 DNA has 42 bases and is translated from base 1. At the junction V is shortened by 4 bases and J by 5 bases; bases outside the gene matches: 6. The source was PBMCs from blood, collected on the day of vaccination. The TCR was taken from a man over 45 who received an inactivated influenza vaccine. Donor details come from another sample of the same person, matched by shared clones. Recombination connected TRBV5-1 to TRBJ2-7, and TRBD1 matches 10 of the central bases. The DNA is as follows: TGCGCCAGCAGCCTGGGGACAGGGGTCCACGAGCAGTACTTC. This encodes CASSLGTGVHEQYF.